The 9 T cell receptor beta chains below come from one sample, sequenced in a study of radiotherapy plus CTLA-4 blockade in lung cancer (dated by TCRdb to 2016 to 2019). The library was generated by the immunoSEQ multiplex PCR assay. In its TCRdb copy, this immuneACCESS table keeps in-frame sequences only and misses some clones. Where compared with another copy, unresolved V genes explain less than half of these, and the others have no known cause. In all, the sample holds about 49,000 clones, and about 88% of those were seen once. Less than 9% of the sample rests with the top ten. The input for sequencing was peripheral blood, taken from a patient treated with radiotherapy plus ipilimumab. The receptors stem from a human donor with non-small cell lung cancer whose response to radiotherapy plus ipilimumab could not be evaluated.

This chain connects TRBV11-2 to TRBJ2-5, with TRBD2 matching over 9 bases. The end of the DNA fits TRBJ2-7 better, so the J call may be wrong. This CDR3 is built from 15 residues. Germline V gene lookup returns CDR1 SGHAT and CDR2 FQNNGV. In DNA, the CDR3 is TGTGCCAGCACCACCACTAGCGGGCTAACCTACGAGCAGTACTTC. It yields the protein CASTTTSGLTYEQYF.

This chain joins TRBV5-6 and TRBJ2-3, with 9 bases that match TRBD2. The CDR3 extends over 16 amino acids. The germline gives CDR1 SGHDT, CDR2 YYEEEE. The V gene end was trimmed by 4 bases and the J gene end by 2 bases; junction bases not matched to a gene: 8. The CDR3 bases are TGTGCCAGCAGCATTCGACTAGCGGACCTCACAGATACGCAGTATTTT. Protein: CASSIRLADLTDTQYF.

The V gene is TRBV18, the J gene TRBJ2-1; 8 nucleotides align to TRBD1. The CDR3 spans 15 residues. CDR1 and CDR2 (germline): KGHSH, LQKENI. J lost 0 bases, V lost 2 bases, and 0 bases had no gene match. For the CDR3, the DNA is TGTGCCAGCTCACCAACAGGGGGCTCCTACAATGAGCAGTTCTTC. Translating gives CASSPTGGSYNEQFF.

This clone was seen a handful of times. CDR3 sequence: CAISESAPGQGGNEKLFF. Written as DNA, the CDR3 is TGTGCCATCAGTGAGTCGGCCCCAGGACAGGGGGGTAATGAAAAACTGTTTTTT. The chain employs TRBV10-3 and TRBJ1-4, with 10 bases fitting TRBD1. Germline trimming cut 0 bases from V and 4 bases from J; bases unmatched to any gene: 8. The CDR3 contains 18 residues. Per germline, CDR1 ENHRY and CDR2 SYGVKD.

The chain employs TRBV15 and TRBJ2-5; 9 bases are shared with TRBD1. Germline V gene data show CDR1 as LNHNV and CDR2 as YYDKDF (reference sequence). V shed 5 bases, J shed 3 bases, and the junction held 7 bases outside the gene matches. The CDR3 totals 15 residues. The CDR3 nucleotides read TGTGCCACCAGCTACCCGACAGGGGGGAAAGAGACCCAGTACTTC. This codes for CATSYPTGGKETQYF.

This rearrangement joins TRBV28 to TRBJ1-1; D gene unclear. V was cut by 10 bases and J by 1 base, with 10 bases left in between. The CDR3 length is 12 residues. Germline CDR1 MDHEN, CDR2 SYDVKM. The CDR3, as DNA: TGTGCCACCTTACCCGGGAACACTGAAGCTTTCTTT. Encoded protein: CATLPGNTEAFF.

The chain recombines TRBV9 with TRBJ1-3; tentative D call: TRBD1 (6 bases). Germline V gene lookup returns CDR1 SGDLS and CDR2 YYNGEE. V dropped 0 bases and J dropped 0 bases, with 16 bases sitting between them. This CDR3 is 18 amino acids long. CDR3 bases: TGTGCCAGCAGCGTAGAGTCGAGGGGGGGGGTCTCTGGAAACACCATATATTTT. Residues: CASSVESRGGVSGNTIYF.

The chain joins TRBV5-6 to TRBJ1-4; perhaps TRBD1 as D (6 bases). CDR1 is SGHDT and CDR2 is YYEEEE in the germline V gene. Trimming removed 1 base at V and 8 bases at J, with 12 bases between. CDR3 length equals 14 residues. The CDR3 DNA is TGTGCCAGCAGCTTGAGGGGGACCAGGGAAAAACTGTTTTTT. This translates into CASSLRGTREKLFF.

J is TRBJ2-7 and V is TRBV12-5, with D possibly TRBD1 on 7 matching bases. The CDR3 consists of 17 residues. V lost 3 bases to trimming and J lost 3 bases, with 21 bases between them. The V gene's germline CDR1 is LGHNT and CDR2 FRNRAP. The CDR3 DNA reads TGTGCTAGTGGTTTTGGTAGATGCGGGACAGACGTCTACGAGCAGTACTTC. It codes for CASGFGRCGTDVYEQYF.